Listed below are T cell receptor beta chains from one sample, sequenced in a study of OX40 agonist ivuxolimab in advanced cancers. The table came from immunoSEQ multiplex PCR; TCRdb's copy has only in-frame clones and leaves some out. Among about 94,000 clones, under 95% were seen once, and the ten largest hold 0.7% to 1%. The sample in question was CD4+ or CD8+ T cells sorted from blood, obtained in a trial of the OX40 agonist ivuxolimab. These TCRs come from an adult with an advanced solid tumor such as melanoma, head and neck, liver or kidney cancer. Both conserved end residues are part of each CDR3. D genes are given only for firm matches. Size tells how often a clone was seen (once, few, many) or the class of an expanded clone, and some rows leave it out.

v_gene	abundance	j_gene	d_gene	CDR3nt	CDR3aa
TRBV6-4	-	TRBJ2-2	-	TGTGCCAGCAGTCGGGGCCCGAACACCGGGGAGCTGTTTTTT	CASSRGPNTGELFF
TRBV4-1	-	TRBJ1-5	-	TGCGCCAGCAGCCAAGGTCCGGCCAGGTACAATCAGCCCCAGCATTTT	CASSQGPARYNQPQHF
TRBV9	-	TRBJ2-7	-	TGTGCCAGCAGCATTCAAGGACACTCCTACGAGCAGTACTTC	CASSIQGHSYEQYF
TRBV18	once	TRBJ2-5	-	TGTGCCAGCTCACCACGCCCCGTACAAGAGACCCAGTACTTC	CASSPRPVQETQYF
TRBV4-1	-	TRBJ2-7	-	TGCGCCAGCAGCCCCGGGGAGGGGGCGTCCTACGAGCAGTACTTC	CASSPGEGASYEQYF
TRBV5-1	-	TRBJ2-3	-	TGCGCCAGCAGCTTGCTGATCAGTAGCACAGATACGCAGTATTTT	CASSLLISSTDTQYF
TRBV15	-	TRBJ1-5	-	TGTGCCGTGGGGGGGGGAACCTCCCAGCCCCAGCATTTT	CAVGGGTSQPQHF
TRBV10-3	-	TRBJ2-3	TRBD2	TGTGCCATCAGCCCGACTAGCGGAACAGATACGCAGTATTTT	CAISPTSGTDTQYF
TRBV25-1	few	TRBJ1-2	-	TGTGCCAGCAGTGCCCCGGGGGGCGCATATGGCTACACCTTC	CASSAPGGAYGYTF
TRBV18	-	TRBJ2-5	TRBD2	TGTGCCAGCTCACCGCTAGCGGGAGAACAAGAGACCCAGTACTTC	CASSPLAGEQETQYF
TRBV5-4	once	TRBJ2-7	-	TGTGCCAGCAGCAACCCCGGGCCTTCCTACGAGCAGTACTTC	CASSNPGPSYEQYF
TRBV18	-	TRBJ2-2	-	TGTGCCAGCTCACCCCCGGGGTACACCGGGGAGCTGTTTTTT	CASSPPGYTGELFF
TRBV5-1	-	TRBJ2-1	TRBD2	TGCGCCAGCAGCTCTGGACTAGCGCTAAACACAGATGAGCAGTTCTTC	CASSSGLALNTDEQFF
TRBV18	-	TRBJ2-7	-	TGTGCCAGCTCACCACCGGCAGGGCGAGAGCAGTACTTC	CASSPPAGREQYF
TRBV30	-	TRBJ2-3	-	TGTGCCTGGGGGATTAGTGGAGATACGCAGTATTTT	CAWGISGDTQYF
TRBV7-2	-	TRBJ2-1	-	TGTGCCAGCAGCTCGAGTGACGGACACCTTTACAATGAGCAGTTCTTC	CASSSSDGHLYNEQFF
TRBV4-1	-	TRBJ2-7	TRBD2	TGCGCCAGCAGCCCTCTAGCGGGAGGGCAAAACGAGCAGTACTTC	CASSPLAGGQNEQYF
TRBV29-1	-	TRBJ2-1	-	TGCAGCGTTGACCCGACTAGCTACAATGAGCAGTTCTTC	CSVDPTSYNEQFF
TRBV29-1	-	TRBJ2-7	TRBD1	TGCAGCGTTAAACCAGGACAGGGGGGGAGGGAGCAGTACTTC	CSVKPGQGGREQYF
TRBV6-5	-	TRBJ1-3	-	TGTGCCAGCAGTTATGTCGGAGCTGGAAACACCATATATTTT	CASSYVGAGNTIYF
TRBV29-1	-	TRBJ2-3	-	TGCAGCGTTGCGGGACTTAGGTTCTCTAGCACAGATACGCAGTATTTT	CSVAGLRFSSTDTQYF
TRBV2	-	TRBJ2-5	TRBD1	TGTGCCAGCAGAGTAACCCGGGACAGGGCAGAGACCCAGTACTTC	CASRVTRDRAETQYF
TRBV6-6	few	TRBJ1-2	TRBD1	TGTGCCAGCAGTTACTCCACCCGACAGGGTAGCTATGGCTACACCTTC	CASSYSTRQGSYGYTF
TRBV2	few	TRBJ1-5	-	TGTGCCAGCAGTCTGGGCAATCAGCCCCAGCATTTT	CASSLGNQPQHF
TRBV5-1	-	TRBJ1-3	-	TGCGCCAGCAGCTTGGATGGGACACACTCTGGAAACACCATATATTTT	CASSLDGTHSGNTIYF
TRBV11-3	-	TRBJ2-7	-	TGTGCCAGCAGCGCATCTAGAGGGACCTACGAGCAGTACTTC	CASSASRGTYEQYF
TRBV28	-	TRBJ2-3	TRBD2	TGTGCCAGCAGAGGGCGGGAGCGGTGGGAGGATACGCAGTATTTT	CASRGRERWEDTQYF
TRBV5-8	-	TRBJ2-5	TRBD1	TGTGCCAGCAGCTTGGTATCTTCAGGGGGCCAGGAGACCCAGTACTTC	CASSLVSSGGQETQYF
TRBV30	-	TRBJ1-2	TRBD1	TGTGCCTGGAGTGTATCGGACAGGGGAGGCTATGGCTACACCTTC	CAWSVSDRGGYGYTF
TRBV29-1	-	TRBJ2-1	-	TGCAGCGCACAGGTATTTGAGATGGGTGAGCAGTTCTTC	CSAQVFEMGEQFF
TRBV7-3	-	TRBJ2-1	-	TGTGCCAGCAGCTTAATGCCGGGGGACAACAATGAGCAGTTCTTC	CASSLMPGDNNEQFF
TRBV4-1	once	TRBJ1-1	-	TGCGCCAGCAGCCAAGAACCCGCCGGGGTAGACACTGAAGCTTTCTTT	CASSQEPAGVDTEAFF
TRBV28	-	TRBJ1-5	-	TGTGCCAGCACTCCCCCGGGATTCGATAGCAATCAGCCCCAGCATTTT	CASTPPGFDSNQPQHF
TRBV11-2	-	TRBJ2-2	-	TGTGCCAGCAGCTCCCCGGGGTGGAACACCGGGGAGCTGTTTTTT	CASSSPGWNTGELFF
TRBV4-1	-	TRBJ2-5	TRBD2	TGCGCCAGCAGCCAAGCTAGCGGGAGAGCCGAGACCCAGTACTTC	CASSQASGRAETQYF
TRBV28	-	TRBJ2-5	-	TGTGCCAGCAGTTTGGCAGGCGCTGTTCAAGAGACCCAGTACTTC	CASSLAGAVQETQYF